This T cell receptor (beta chain) appears in the sequencing data of a study of CD8+CD57+ T cells in acquired aplastic anemia. This clonotype was seen repeatedly, ten times or more. The CDR3 loop spans 16 amino acids. The germline V gene has CDR1 SGHTA and CDR2 FQGNSA. Trimming cost V 3 bases and J 8 bases; bases outside gene matches: 10. Profiles of TCR beta VDJ and CDR3 were generated from a genomic DNA template. TCRdb reprocessed the reads with MiXCR, giving one entry per CDR3 protein. The sample holds 150,000 to 200,000 distinct CDR3 sequences, approximately 46% seen once. The V call is TRBV7-2, the J call TRBJ2-1; TRBD2 aligns across 10 bases. Sequencing input: sorted CD4+, CD8+, or CD8+CD57+ T cells (not recorded which) from PBMCs. This receptor was identified in a human donor in good health. This CDR3 reads CASSFTSGTGVYEQFF. CDR3 DNA sequence: TGTGCCAGCAGCTTTACTAGCGGGACCGGGGTCTATGAGCAGTTCTTC.